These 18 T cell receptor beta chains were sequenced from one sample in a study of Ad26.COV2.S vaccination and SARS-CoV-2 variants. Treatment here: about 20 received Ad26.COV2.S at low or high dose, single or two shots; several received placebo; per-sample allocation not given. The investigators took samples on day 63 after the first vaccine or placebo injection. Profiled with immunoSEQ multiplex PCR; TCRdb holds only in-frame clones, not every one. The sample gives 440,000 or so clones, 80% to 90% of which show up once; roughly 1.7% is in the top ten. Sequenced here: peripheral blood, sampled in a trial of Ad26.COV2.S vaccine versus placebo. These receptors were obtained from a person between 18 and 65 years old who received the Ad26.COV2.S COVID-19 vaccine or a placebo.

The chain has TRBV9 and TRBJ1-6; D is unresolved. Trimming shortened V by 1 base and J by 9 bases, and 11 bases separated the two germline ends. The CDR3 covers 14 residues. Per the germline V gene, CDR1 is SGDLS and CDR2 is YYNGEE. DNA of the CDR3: TGTGCCAGCAGCGTAAGGTTGGATGGTTCACCCCTCCACTTT. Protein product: CASSVRLDGSPLHF.

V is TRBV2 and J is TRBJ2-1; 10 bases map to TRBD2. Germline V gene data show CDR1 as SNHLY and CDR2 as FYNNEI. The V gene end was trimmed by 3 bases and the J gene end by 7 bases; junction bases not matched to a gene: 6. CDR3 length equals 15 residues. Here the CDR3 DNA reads TGTGCCAGCAGTGACTTCGAGCGGGAGGGGAATGAGCAGTTCTTC. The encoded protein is CASSDFEREGNEQFF.

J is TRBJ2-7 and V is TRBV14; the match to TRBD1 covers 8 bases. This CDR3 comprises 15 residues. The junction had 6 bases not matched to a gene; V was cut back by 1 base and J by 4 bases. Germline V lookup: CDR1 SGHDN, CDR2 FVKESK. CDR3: CASSQVAGGGYEQYF. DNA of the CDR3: TGTGCCAGCAGCCAAGTGGCAGGGGGCGGGTACGAGCAGTACTTC.

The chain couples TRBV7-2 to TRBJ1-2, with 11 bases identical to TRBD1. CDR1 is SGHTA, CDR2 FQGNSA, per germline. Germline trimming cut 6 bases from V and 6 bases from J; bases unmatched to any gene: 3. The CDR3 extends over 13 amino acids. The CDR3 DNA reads TGTGCCAGCAGTGGACAGGGGGCAAATGGCTACACCTTC. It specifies CASSGQGANGYTF.

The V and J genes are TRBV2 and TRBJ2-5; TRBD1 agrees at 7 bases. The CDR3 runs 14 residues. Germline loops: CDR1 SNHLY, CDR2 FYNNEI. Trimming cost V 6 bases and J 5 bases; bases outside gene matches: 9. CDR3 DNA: TGTGCCAGCAGCCTTGACAGGGTGAAGGAGACCCAGTACTTC. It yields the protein CASSLDRVKETQYF.

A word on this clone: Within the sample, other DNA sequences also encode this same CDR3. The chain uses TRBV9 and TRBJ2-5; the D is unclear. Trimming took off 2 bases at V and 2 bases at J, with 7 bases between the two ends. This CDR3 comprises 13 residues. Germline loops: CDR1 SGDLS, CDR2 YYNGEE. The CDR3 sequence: CASSVSGQETQYF. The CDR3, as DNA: TGTGCCAGCAGCGTCTCAGGACAAGAGACCCAGTACTTC.

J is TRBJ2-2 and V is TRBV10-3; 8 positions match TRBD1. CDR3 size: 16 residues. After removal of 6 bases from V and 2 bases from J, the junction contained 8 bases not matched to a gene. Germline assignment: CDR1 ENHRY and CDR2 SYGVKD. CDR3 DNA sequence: TGTGCCATCAGGTCACCAGGGGGCGGAAACACCGGGGAGCTGTTTTTT. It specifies CAIRSPGGGNTGELFF.

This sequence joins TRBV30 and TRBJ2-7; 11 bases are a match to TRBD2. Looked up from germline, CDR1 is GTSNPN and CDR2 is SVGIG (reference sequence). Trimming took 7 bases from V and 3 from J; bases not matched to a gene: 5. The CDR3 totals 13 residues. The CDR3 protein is CASQLAGDYEQYF. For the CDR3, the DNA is TGTGCCTCGCAACTAGCGGGGGACTACGAGCAGTACTTC.

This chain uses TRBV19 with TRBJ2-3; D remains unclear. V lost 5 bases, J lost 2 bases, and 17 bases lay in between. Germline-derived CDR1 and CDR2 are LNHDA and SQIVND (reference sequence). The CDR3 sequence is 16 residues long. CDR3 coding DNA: TGTGCCAGTAGTCCCCCTTTGTCGTGGCTCACAGATACGCAGTATTTT. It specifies CASSPPLSWLTDTQYF.

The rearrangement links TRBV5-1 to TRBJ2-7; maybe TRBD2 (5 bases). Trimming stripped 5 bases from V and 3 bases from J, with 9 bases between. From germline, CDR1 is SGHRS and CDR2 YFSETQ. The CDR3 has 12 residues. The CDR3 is CASSWEFYEQYF. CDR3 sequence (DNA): TGCGCCAGCAGTTGGGAGTTCTACGAGCAGTACTTC.

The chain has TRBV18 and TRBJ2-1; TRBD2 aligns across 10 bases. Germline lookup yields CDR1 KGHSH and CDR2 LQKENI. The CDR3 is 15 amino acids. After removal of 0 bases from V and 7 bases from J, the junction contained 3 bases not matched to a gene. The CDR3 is CASSPPLAGANEQFF. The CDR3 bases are TGTGCCAGCTCACCACCGCTAGCGGGAGCGAATGAGCAGTTCTTC.

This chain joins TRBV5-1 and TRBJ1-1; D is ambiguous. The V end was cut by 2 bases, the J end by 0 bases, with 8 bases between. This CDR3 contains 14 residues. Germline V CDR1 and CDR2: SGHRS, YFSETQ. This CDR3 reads CASSFRSMNTEAFF. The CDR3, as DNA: TGCGCCAGCAGCTTTAGGTCCATGAACACTGAAGCTTTCTTT.

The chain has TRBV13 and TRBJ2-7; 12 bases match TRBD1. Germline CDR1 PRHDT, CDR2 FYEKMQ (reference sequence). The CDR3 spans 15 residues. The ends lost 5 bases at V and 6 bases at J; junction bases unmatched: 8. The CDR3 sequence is CASSAVGQGAIEQYF. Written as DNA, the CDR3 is TGTGCCAGCAGCGCAGTGGGACAGGGGGCGATCGAGCAGTACTTC.

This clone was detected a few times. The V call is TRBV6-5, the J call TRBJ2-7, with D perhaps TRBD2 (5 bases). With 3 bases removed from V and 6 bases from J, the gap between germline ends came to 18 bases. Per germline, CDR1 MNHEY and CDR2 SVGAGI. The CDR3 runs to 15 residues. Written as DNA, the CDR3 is TGTGCCAGCAGTTATGAGCCGAGCGGCACGTCCGAGCAGTACTTC. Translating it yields CASSYEPSGTSEQYF.

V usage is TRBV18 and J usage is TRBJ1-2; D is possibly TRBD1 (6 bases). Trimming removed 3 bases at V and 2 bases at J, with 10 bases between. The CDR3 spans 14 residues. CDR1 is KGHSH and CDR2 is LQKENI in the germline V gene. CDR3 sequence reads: CASSPIGQNYGYTF. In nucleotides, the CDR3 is TGTGCCAGCTCACCTATAGGACAGAACTATGGCTACACCTTC.

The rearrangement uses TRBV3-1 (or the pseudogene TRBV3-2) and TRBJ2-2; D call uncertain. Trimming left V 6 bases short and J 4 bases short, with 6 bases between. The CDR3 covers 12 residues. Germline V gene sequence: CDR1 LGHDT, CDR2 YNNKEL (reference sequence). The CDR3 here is CASSYTTGELFF. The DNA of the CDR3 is TGTGCCAGCAGTTACACCACCGGGGAGCTGTTTTTT.

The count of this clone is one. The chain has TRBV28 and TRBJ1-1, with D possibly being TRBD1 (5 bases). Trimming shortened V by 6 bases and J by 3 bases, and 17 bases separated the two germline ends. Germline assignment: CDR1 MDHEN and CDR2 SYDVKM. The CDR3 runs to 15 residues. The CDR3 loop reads CASRRPQGADTEAFF. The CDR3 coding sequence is TGTGCCAGCAGAAGACCGCAGGGAGCCGACACTGAAGCTTTCTTT.

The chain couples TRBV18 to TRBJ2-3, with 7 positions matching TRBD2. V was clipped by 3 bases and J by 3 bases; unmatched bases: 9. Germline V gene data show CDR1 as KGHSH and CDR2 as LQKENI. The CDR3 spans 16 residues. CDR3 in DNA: TGTGCCAGCTCACCGGCGAGGCTAGCGGAAACAGATACGCAGTATTTT. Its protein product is CASSPARLAETDTQYF.